Following are 20 T cell receptor beta chains from one sample sequenced in a study of T-cell reconstitution after alpha-beta-depleted transplantation in children. Unique molecular identifiers were incorporated during preparation of the TCRbeta library. TCRdb re-analysed the PCR reads in MiXCR, keeping a single row per CDR3 protein. This table holds approximately 220,000 distinct CDR3 sequences, approximately 15% found once. This material consisted of PBMCs, mostly from graft donor cells, taken 360 days after TCRalphabeta/CD19-depleted stem cell transplant. The receptors derive from a male patient between 2 and 15 years old who had a stem cell transplant for acute lymphoblastic leukemia, so the T cells may come from the graft donor.

This clonotype turned up a few times. The chain recombines TRBV20-1 with TRBJ1-2; D possibly corresponds to TRBD1 (5 bases). The V gene's germline CDR1 is DFQATT and CDR2 SNEGSKA (reference sequence). The CDR3 covers 13 residues. The ends were cut back, 6 bases at V and 2 bases at J, with 13 bases in the middle. CDR3 bases: TGCAGTGCCCCTCCCAGGGCGAACTATGGCTACACCTTC. Protein product: CSAPPRANYGYTF.

Points on this clonotype: A single base separates this from a much larger clone, so it may be a read error. This chain connects TRBV5-8 to TRBJ2-1; the D gene is possibly TRBD1 (7 bases). Germline values: CDR1 SGHTS, CDR2 YDEGEE. The CDR3 is 16 amino acids. The CDR3 DNA reads TGTGCCAGCTCAGGGGGAGGCTCCCCTTCCTACAATAAGCAGTTCTTC. Amino acids: CASSGGGSPSYNKQFF.

This clonotype has only a few counts. The chain recombines TRBV5-1 with TRBJ2-7; TRBD1 aligns across 9 bases. V gave up 4 bases and J gave up 6 bases; unmatched junction bases: 11. The CDR3 has 15 amino acids. Germline CDR1 SGHRS, CDR2 YFSETQ. In DNA form, the CDR3 reads TGCGCCAGCAGCGAGGCACAGGACAGGGGACGCGAGCAGTACTTC. Translation gives CASSEAQDRGREQYF.

The rearrangement joins TRBV11-2 to TRBJ2-2; 7 positions agree with TRBD1. Unmatched junction bases numbered 8, after V lost 2 bases and J lost 5 bases. Looked up from germline, CDR1 is SGHAT and CDR2 is FQNNGV. The CDR3 is made up of 16 amino acids. CDR3 sequence reads: CASSLTKGGRTGELFF. The CDR3 nucleotides are TGTGCCAGCAGCTTAACTAAAGGGGGCCGAACCGGGGAGCTGTTTTTT.

The chain combines TRBV27 with TRBJ1-2, with 8 bases that match TRBD1. The ends lost 6 bases at V and 6 bases at J; junction bases unmatched: 15. This CDR3 comprises 16 residues. The germline V gene has CDR1 MNHEY and CDR2 SMNVEV (reference sequence). The DNA of the CDR3 is TGTGCCAGCAGAGTCAAAGGACAGGGCTTTGTGGATGGCTACACCTTC. It translates to CASRVKGQGFVDGYTF.

This chain joins TRBV7-2 and TRBJ2-5, with unresolved D. There are 15 residues in the CDR3. Germline V lookup: CDR1 SGHTA, CDR2 FQGNSA. Trimming left V 0 bases short and J 5 bases short, with 13 bases between. The CDR3 sequence is CASSLAVVGRETQYF. CDR3 nucleotides: TGTGCCAGCAGCTTAGCGGTGGTGGGCCGGGAGACCCAGTACTTC. Full variable domain (outside the CDR3, taken from reference TRBV7-2 and TRBJ2-5): GAGVSQSPSNKVTEKGKDVELRCDPISGHTALYWYRQSLGQGLEFLIYFQGNSAPDKSGLPSDRFSAERTGGSVSTLTIQRTQQEDSAVYLCASSLAVVGRETQYFGPGTRLLVL.

The chain combines TRBV5-1 with TRBJ2-1; a weak D match, TRBD2 (7 bases). The V end was cut by 2 bases, the J end by 4 bases, with 13 bases between. CDR1 is SGHRS and CDR2 is YFSETQ in the germline V gene. The CDR3 loop spans 15 amino acids. The CDR3 loop reads CASSFPAGTYNEQFF. In DNA, the CDR3 is TGCGCCAGCAGCTTTCCAGCGGGGACATACAATGAGCAGTTCTTC.

This clonotype was observed a handful of times. The chain couples TRBV29-1 to TRBJ2-1; 8 positions match TRBD2. J was trimmed by 6 bases and V by 5 bases; bases with no gene match: 9. The CDR3 length is 14 residues. In germline, CDR1 is SQVTM, CDR2 ANQGSEA. The CDR3 is CSVPVSGDPNEQFF. As DNA, the CDR3 is TGCAGCGTTCCAGTTAGCGGGGACCCCAATGAGCAGTTCTTC.

This clonotype has more than one count but fewer than ten. The chain uses TRBV12-3 or TRBV12-4 and TRBJ2-2; D might be TRBD1 (6 bases). V was clipped by 8 bases and J by 2 bases, with 15 bases between them. The CDR3 spans 15 residues. CDR3 DNA sequence: TGTGCCAGCTCCCCAGCGGACAGAAACACCGGGGAGCTGTTTTTT. Its translation: CASSPADRNTGELFF.

This clonotype has only one observation. Likely a read error: the CDR3 ends without its conserved phenylalanine or tryptophan. The chain carries TRBV6-4 and TRBJ2-7, with 8 bases identical to TRBD1. This CDR3 spans 17 amino acids. V shed 5 bases, J shed 4 bases, and the junction held 16 bases outside the gene matches. In germline, CDR1 is MRHNA, CDR2 SNTAGT. The CDR3 here is CASSRQGSLPSPYEQYY. CDR3 DNA sequence: TGTGCCAGCAGTCGACAGGGGTCTCTGCCATCGCCATACGAGCAGTACTAC.

There are a few counts of this clonotype. This rearrangement joins TRBV5-1 to TRBJ1-2; TRBD1 matches 10 bases. Trimming cost V 4 bases and J 2 bases; bases outside gene matches: 8. Germline V lookup: CDR1 SGHRS, CDR2 YFSETQ. The length of the CDR3 is 16 residues. The CDR3 coding sequence is TGCGCCAGCAGCGGATCCCGGGACAGGGGAAACTATGGCTACACCTTC. Translated, it gives CASSGSRDRGNYGYTF.

This clonotype was detected a few times. The chain has TRBV6-2 or TRBV6-3 and TRBJ2-6; 7 nucleotides align to TRBD1. CDR3 length: 18 amino acids. The J segment lost 2 bases and the V segment lost 5 bases, leaving 12 bases of the junction unmatched. Germline CDR1 reads MNHEY; CDR2 reads SVGEGT. CDR3 amino acids: CASSRIRQGVPGANVLTF. In nucleotides, the CDR3 is TGTGCCAGCAGTCGAATAAGACAGGGAGTTCCTGGGGCCAACGTCCTGACTTTC.

J is TRBJ2-7 and V is TRBV2; D is perhaps TRBD1 (7 bases). This CDR3 region has 15 residues. Germline V gene data show CDR1 as SNHLY and CDR2 as FYNNEI. V was cut by 1 base and J by 3 bases, with 13 bases left in between. The CDR3 sequence: CASSEVRQGGYEQYF. Written as DNA, the CDR3 is TGTGCCAGCAGTGAAGTCAGGCAGGGGGGCTACGAGCAGTACTTC. Full variable domain (outside the CDR3, taken from reference TRBV2 and TRBJ2-7): EPEVTQTPSHQVTQMGQEVILRCVPISNHLYFYWYRQILGQKVEFLVSFYNNEISEKSEIFDDQFSVERPDGSNFTLKIRSTKLEDSAMYFCASSEVRQGGYEQYFGPGTRLTVT.

This clonotype was seen repeatedly, ten times or more. The chain combines TRBV20-1 with TRBJ2-4; TRBD1 aligns across 9 bases. Germline V gene lookup returns CDR1 DFQATT and CDR2 SNEGSKA (reference sequence). The CDR3 sequence is 15 residues long. J was trimmed by 0 bases and V by 1 base; bases with no gene match: 1. CDR3 in amino acids: CSARGDRVAKNIQYF. CDR3 nucleotide sequence: TGCAGTGCTAGAGGGGACAGGGTAGCCAAAAACATTCAGTACTTC.

In its sample, this clonotype was seen a few times. This rearrangement joins TRBV27 to TRBJ2-1, with 8 bases identical to TRBD2. CDR1 MNHEY and CDR2 SMNVEV come from the germline V gene (reference sequence). With V trimmed by 4 bases and J by 7 bases, 12 bases remained unmatched. The length of the CDR3 is 16 residues. The CDR3 coding sequence is TGTGCCAGCAGTTGGGAGCGGGGGACCTCGGGGAATGAGCAGTTCTTC. Translated, it gives CASSWERGTSGNEQFF.

This clonotype has ten or more counts. The chain carries TRBV15 and TRBJ2-7; D possibly corresponds to TRBD1 (6 bases). Looked up from germline, CDR1 is LNHNV and CDR2 is YYDKDF (reference sequence). V was trimmed by 0 bases and J by 6 bases, leaving 12 bases between them. CDR3 length: 14 residues. The CDR3 spells CATSRDRVGGEQYF. The CDR3 coding sequence is TGTGCCACCAGCAGAGATAGGGTAGGGGGCGAGCAGTACTTC.

The chain couples TRBV20-1 to TRBJ2-3, with 11 positions matching TRBD2. Germline lookup yields CDR1 DFQATT and CDR2 SNEGSKA (reference sequence). Trimming at V came to 6 bases and at J to 6 bases, leaving 14 bases not matched to a gene. This CDR3 has 16 amino acids. The CDR3 here is CSARKSSGGPGDTQYF. In nucleotides, the CDR3 is TGCAGTGCCAGAAAATCTAGCGGGGGGCCGGGGGATACGCAGTATTTT.

This rearrangement joins TRBV7-2 to TRBJ2-3, with D possibly TRBD2 on 6 matching bases. The CDR3 has 15 residues. CDR1 is SGHTA and CDR2 is FQGNSA in the germline V gene. V lost 3 bases and J lost 4, with 14 bases in between. CDR3 loop: CASSFRRDSADTQYF. For the CDR3, the DNA is TGTGCCAGCAGCTTTCGCCGGGACTCCGCAGATACGCAGTATTTT.

The J gene is TRBJ2-2, the V gene TRBV9, with a tentative D call TRBD2 (6 bases). V was clipped by 3 bases and J by 5 bases, with 17 bases between them. The CDR3 consists of 16 residues. Germline V gene sequence: CDR1 SGDLS, CDR2 YYNGEE. CDR3 nucleotide sequence: TGTGCCAGCAGCGCCCATCGTGGGGGGTATACCGGGGAGCTGTTTTTT. It is translated as CASSAHRGGYTGELFF. Full variable domain (remainder filled in from reference TRBV9 and TRBJ2-2): DSGVTQTPKHLITATGQRVTLRCSPRSGDLSVYWYQQSLDQGLQFLIQYYNGEERAKGNILERFSAQQFPDLHSELNLSSLELGDSALYFCASSAHRGGYTGELFFGEGSRLTVL.

This clonotype appeared a few times. This rearrangement joins TRBV11-2 to TRBJ1-2, with D possibly matching TRBD1 (5 bases). Germline V gene data show CDR1 as SGHAT and CDR2 as FQNNGV. The V gene lost 1 base and the J gene lost 3 bases, with 9 bases spanning the gap. This CDR3 is built from 14 residues. This CDR3 is CASSLVGRDYGYTF. CDR3 DNA sequence: TGTGCCAGCAGCTTAGTTGGCAGGGACTATGGCTACACCTTC.